Each of the 30 T cell receptor beta chains below was sequenced from the same sample in a study of Ad26.COV2.S vaccination and SARS-CoV-2 variants. This table comes from immunoSEQ multiplex PCR, and its TCRdb copy is limited to in-frame clones, with some not included. The repertoire holds roughly 330,000 clones, with roughly 90% as singletons. The treatment denotes: some 19 received Ad26.COV2.S at low or high dose, single or two shots; several received placebo; per-sample allocation not given. Samples analyzed were those drawn on day 63 after the first vaccine or placebo injection. The sequenced sample was peripheral blood, obtained in a trial of Ad26.COV2.S vaccine versus placebo. Every receptor here comes from a person between 18 and 60 years old who received the Ad26.COV2.S COVID-19 vaccine or a placebo.

The chain employs TRBV7-9 and TRBJ1-1; 12 bases map to TRBD1. The trim removed 4 bases at V and 6 bases at J, leaving 6 bases unmatched. This CDR3 contains 15 residues. Germline loops: CDR1 SEHNR, CDR2 FQNEAQ (reference sequence). DNA of the CDR3: TGTGCCAGCAGCTCGGGACAGGGGGCGGAGGCTGAAGCTTTCTTT. Translated, it gives CASSSGQGAEAEAFF.

The genes are TRBV14 and TRBJ1-1, with no clear D. The V gene lost 1 base and the J gene lost 10 bases, with 13 bases spanning the gap. Looked up from germline, CDR1 is SGHDN and CDR2 is FVKESK. The CDR3 extends over 13 amino acids. The CDR3 nucleotides are TGTGCCAGCAGCCAAGCTTACAAGTCTCGAGCTTTCTTT. The encoded protein is CASSQAYKSRAFF.

This clone came up once. This chain links TRBV5-1 with TRBJ1-2; 7 positions agree with TRBD1. The germline V gene has CDR1 SGHRS and CDR2 YFSETQ. With 8 bases clipped from V and 5 bases from J, the junction kept 18 bases outside the gene matches. The CDR3 has 16 residues. DNA for the CDR3: TGCGCCAGTACCCTCTTACAGGGGTCACCTATTTATGGCTACACCTTC. As protein: CASTLLQGSPIYGYTF.

The chain uses TRBV18 and TRBJ2-1; D is unresolved. The CDR3 has 13 residues. Germline V gene data show CDR1 as KGHSH and CDR2 as LQKENI. V dropped 1 base and J dropped 6 bases, with 7 bases sitting between them. CDR3 amino acids: CASSPLQSNEQFF. The CDR3 DNA follows: TGTGCCAGCTCACCACTGCAGAGCAATGAGCAGTTCTTC. Together with reference TRBV18 and TRBJ2-1, the CDR3 gives the full variable domain: NAGVMQNPRHLVRRRGQEARLRCSPMKGHSHVYWYRQLPEEGLKFMVYLQKENIIDESGMPKERFSAEFPKEGPSILRIQQVVRGDSAAYFCASSPLQSNEQFFGPGTRLTVL.

V and J are TRBV7-2 and TRBJ2-3; 9 bases fit TRBD1. The CDR3 totals 16 residues. The germline gives CDR1 SGHTA, CDR2 FQGNSA. Trimming cost V 5 bases and J 5 bases; bases outside gene matches: 11. DNA of the CDR3: TGTGCCAGCAGCGCGAACCAACAGGGGGCAGGAGATACGCAGTATTTT. It encodes CASSANQQGAGDTQYF.

Written as DNA, the CDR3 is TGCGCCAGCAGCTTGAGTCTAGCTCGGCTGGATGAGCAGTTCTTC. Translation: CASSLSLARLDEQFF. The chain is built from TRBV5-1 and TRBJ2-1; D perhaps matches TRBD2 (5 bases). This CDR3 contains 15 residues. Germline V gives CDR1 SGHRS, CDR2 YFSETQ. Deletions cut 1 base from V and 8 bases from J, with 16 bases between.

The chain employs TRBV12-3 or TRBV12-4 and TRBJ2-7; D uncertain. The CDR3 runs 12 residues. V was cut by 7 bases and J by 5 bases, with 12 bases left in between. The CDR3 sequence: CASTSRPNEQYF. In DNA, the CDR3 is TGTGCCAGCACATCCAGGCCAAACGAGCAGTACTTC.

A single count supports this clone. J is TRBJ1-2 and V is TRBV19; D might be TRBD1 (6 bases). The ends were cut back, 3 bases at V and 4 bases at J, with 18 bases in the middle. The CDR3 runs 16 residues. Germline CDR1 and CDR2: LNHDA and SQIVND (reference sequence). The DNA of the CDR3 is TGTGCCAGTAGTATGAGTGTGGGGGCGCGGGGCTATGGCTACACCTTC. Translated: CASSMSVGARGYGYTF.

This chain links TRBV6-2 or TRBV6-3 with TRBJ1-5; perhaps TRBD1 as D (5 bases). The CDR3 length is 17 residues. Between the trimmed V and J ends, which lost 6 bases and 1 base, there was a span of 19 bases. The germline CDR1 and CDR2 sequences are MNHEY and SVGEGT. The CDR3 coding sequence is TGTGCCAGCAGCTCCCTCCAAGCAGGGCTCAGCAATCAGCCCCAGCATTTT. This gives the protein CASSSLQAGLSNQPQHF.

This chain joins TRBV3-1 (or the pseudogene TRBV3-2) and TRBJ2-7, with D perhaps matching TRBD1 (6 bases). Trimming left V 3 bases short and J 7 bases short, with 16 bases between. Looked up from germline, CDR1 is LGHDT and CDR2 is YNNKEL (reference sequence). The CDR3 extends over 14 amino acids. The CDR3 nucleotides are TGTGCCAGCAGCCAGGGGGCCGGATCGGGGGAGCAGTACGTC. This encodes CASSQGAGSGEQYV.

With regard to this clone: An end of the junction does not agree with germline; a read error may underlie this. V and J are TRBV3-1 (or the pseudogene TRBV3-2) and TRBJ1-4; D possibly corresponds to TRBD1 (5 bases). Germline V gives CDR1 LGHDT, CDR2 YNNKEL (reference sequence). The CDR3 is 12 residues long. The CDR3 region has the DNA TGTGCCAGCAGCCAAGGGGCAGGGAGCGGAGTTTTT. This encodes CASSQGAGSGVF.

The J gene is TRBJ1-1, the V gene TRBV6-5, with TRBD1 as a possible D gene (5 bases). The germline V gene has CDR1 MNHEY and CDR2 SVGAGI. The CDR3 consists of 16 residues. Between the trimmed V and J ends, which lost 2 bases and 5 bases, there was a span of 18 bases. The CDR3 reads CASSYHQWMGGTEAFF. For the CDR3, the DNA is TGTGCCAGCAGTTACCACCAGTGGATGGGGGGTACTGAAGCTTTCTTT.

The V gene is TRBV20-1, the J gene TRBJ2-7; D is unresolved. Trimming took 7 bases from V and 3 from J, leaving 10 bases between them. This CDR3 comprises 11 residues. Germline lookup yields CDR1 DFQATT and CDR2 SNEGSKA (reference sequence). The CDR3 sequence is CSVVGNYEQYF. CDR3 in DNA: TGCAGTGTAGTTGGGAACTACGAGCAGTACTTC.

The genes are TRBV7-6 and TRBJ1-2, with TRBD1 matching over 8 bases. Unmatched junction bases numbered 12, after V lost 8 bases and J lost 10 bases. The germline V gene has CDR1 SGHVS and CDR2 FNYEAQ. The CDR3 spans 13 residues. CDR3 loop: CASSKAGGVLYTF. CDR3 nucleotide sequence: TGTGCCAGCTCCAAGGCAGGGGGCGTGCTCTACACCTTC.

V and J are TRBV19 and TRBJ1-5; 7 nucleotides line up with TRBD1. CDR3 length: 14 residues. With V trimmed by 7 bases and J by 8 bases, 11 bases remained unmatched. Germline V lookup: CDR1 LNHDA, CDR2 SQIVND (reference sequence). The DNA for the CDR3 is TGTGCCAGTAAAAGGGGGCCTCTATTGAAGCCCCAGCATTTT. Its protein product is CASKRGPLLKPQHF. The variable domain in full, with the rest retrieved from reference TRBV19 and TRBJ1-5, is DGGITQSPKYLFRKEGQNVTLSCEQNLNHDAMYWYRQDPGQGLRLIYYSQIVNDFQKGDIAEGYSVSREKKESFPLTVTSAQKNPTAFYLCASKRGPLLKPQHFGDGTRLSIL.

J is TRBJ1-2 and V is TRBV11-2; D possibly corresponds to TRBD1 (5 bases). Trimming took off 5 bases at V and 4 bases at J, with 26 bases between the two ends. The CDR3 runs 18 residues. From germline, CDR1 is SGHAT and CDR2 FQNNGV. The chain's CDR3 is CASSEYPGPKSDGYGYTF. The CDR3 region has the DNA TGTGCCAGCAGCGAATACCCGGGACCGAAATCCGATGGCTATGGCTACACCTTC.

The J gene is TRBJ2-1, the V gene TRBV7-2; TRBD2 might be the D (6 bases). Trimming took 4 bases from V and 8 from J, leaving 15 bases between them. Germline V gives CDR1 SGHTA, CDR2 FQGNSA. The CDR3 is 14 amino acids. For the CDR3, the DNA is TGTGCCAGCAGCTCCCGGGAGCGGAGGTATGAGCAGTTCTTC. It is translated as CASSSRERRYEQFF.

The chain is built from TRBV24-1 and TRBJ2-2; TRBD1 matches 9 bases. The ends lost 2 bases at V and 3 bases at J; junction bases unmatched: 3. There are 16 residues in the CDR3. Germline CDR1 and CDR2: KGHDR and SFDVKD. The CDR3 DNA reads TGTGCCACCAGTGATTGGACAGGGGCAGACACCGGGGAGCTGTTTTTT. Its protein product is CATSDWTGADTGELFF.

This rearrangement joins TRBV7-6 to TRBJ2-1; 7 bases align to TRBD2. Germline trimming cut 4 bases from V and 5 bases from J; bases unmatched to any gene: 8. The germline CDR1 and CDR2 sequences are SGHVS and FNYEAQ. CDR3 length: 15 residues. In DNA, the CDR3 is TGTGCCAGCAGCTACCTCGGGGGGAGGGACAATGAGCAGTTCTTC. Its translation is CASSYLGGRDNEQFF.

The genes are TRBV19 and TRBJ2-7, with D tentatively TRBD2 (5 bases). V lost 5 bases and J 1 base, leaving 9 bases between the germline ends. CDR1 and CDR2 from the germline V gene are LNHDA and SQIVND (reference sequence). The CDR3 sequence is 13 residues long. The CDR3 sequence: CASSSGLSYEQYV. DNA of the CDR3: TGTGCCAGTAGTTCTGGACTGTCCTACGAGCAGTACGTC.

The chain joins TRBV7-2 to TRBJ2-7; 8 nucleotides match TRBD2. The germline V gene has CDR1 SGHTA and CDR2 FQGNSA. V trimming: 3 bases; J trimming: 5 bases; junction bases outside the gene matches: 3. The CDR3 is 13 amino acids. CDR3 protein: CASSFGAGDEQYV. The CDR3 DNA follows: TGTGCCAGCAGCTTCGGAGCGGGAGACGAGCAGTACGTC.

The V gene is TRBV5-1, the J gene TRBJ2-1; D gene unclear. The V gene's germline CDR1 is SGHRS and CDR2 YFSETQ. Trimming cost V 0 bases and J 10 bases, with 14 bases left between them. CDR3 length: 14 amino acids. CDR3 sequence: CASSLEIPGGEQFF. Written as DNA, the CDR3 is TGCGCCAGCAGCTTGGAAATTCCAGGTGGCGAGCAGTTCTTC.

This clone was counted a single time. The chain employs TRBV4-3 and TRBJ1-1; D is unclear. V shed 0 bases and J shed 4 bases, with 6 bases lying between them. The germline V gene encodes CDR1 LGHNA and CDR2 YSLEER. The CDR3 length is 13 residues. CDR3 in DNA: TGCGCCAGCAGCCAAGATAAAGTCACTGAAGCTTTCTTT. Translation gives CASSQDKVTEAFF.

The chain is built from TRBV30 and TRBJ2-7; D might be TRBD2 (5 bases). The CDR3 runs to 14 residues. V lost 0 bases and J lost 0, with 9 bases in between. CDR1 GTSNPN and CDR2 SVGIG come from the germline V gene (reference sequence). The CDR3 nucleotides are TGTGCCTGGAGTGTTAGCGCTAGCTCCTACGAGCAGTACGTC. Its protein product is CAWSVSASSYEQYV.

J is TRBJ1-1 and V is TRBV5-6; no firm D call. V lost 4 bases, J lost 3 bases, and 13 bases lay in between. Germline assignment: CDR1 SGHDT and CDR2 YYEEEE. The CDR3 covers 14 residues. The CDR3 sequence: CASSIRMVDTEAFF. In DNA form, the CDR3 reads TGTGCCAGCAGCATCAGAATGGTGGACACTGAAGCTTTCTTT.

This clone was recorded a few times. The rearrangement joins TRBV19 to TRBJ2-5, with D maybe TRBD1 (6 bases). Per the germline V gene, CDR1 is LNHDA and CDR2 is SQIVND (reference sequence). Trimming removed 3 bases from V and 2 bases from J, with 13 bases in between. The CDR3 runs to 15 residues. The CDR3 coding sequence is TGTGCCAGTAGTATGTGGACAGCAGTACAAGAGACCCAGTACTTC. It specifies CASSMWTAVQETQYF.

The rearrangement links TRBV6-6 to TRBJ1-2; D call uncertain. The CDR3 totals 11 residues. The germline V and J ends were trimmed by 7 bases and 8 bases, with 11 bases remaining between them. Germline V gene lookup returns CDR1 MNHNY and CDR2 SVGAGI (reference sequence). The CDR3 DNA reads TGTGCCAGCAATATGGGAGGCGGCTACACCTTC. Its translation: CASNMGGGYTF.

This rearrangement joins TRBV6-5 to TRBJ1-2; D ambiguous. Germline CDR1 and CDR2: MNHEY and SVGAGI. The CDR3 runs to 14 residues. V lost 4 bases and J lost 5, with 14 bases in between. CDR3: CASSSLDGKYGYTF. The CDR3 nucleotides read TGTGCCAGCAGTTCTCTCGACGGGAAATATGGCTACACCTTC.

The chain has TRBV5-5 and TRBJ2-3; possibly TRBD1 or TRBD2 for D (5 bases each). The germline V gene has CDR1 SGHKS and CDR2 YYEKEE (reference sequence). Trimming took off 0 bases at V and 3 bases at J, with 11 bases between the two ends. The CDR3 consists of 15 residues. CDR3 region: CASSLGPGRTDTQYF. The CDR3 nucleotides read TGTGCCAGCAGCTTGGGGCCGGGACGGACAGATACGCAGTATTTT.

This clone has only one observation. Here the CDR3 DNA reads TGTGCCAGCAGCTTAGTTTTAGAGAACACTGAAGCTTTCTTT. It specifies CASSLVLENTEAFF. The rearrangement joins TRBV11-3 to TRBJ1-1; D ambiguous. This CDR3 has 14 amino acids. Trimming stripped 1 base from V and 1 base from J, with 7 bases between. CDR1 and CDR2 (germline): SGHNT, YENEEA.